The TCR beta chain under discussion was sequenced for a study of cytomegalovirus exposure and HLA in healthy donors. General study points: Per a later analysis, 15,000 to 20,000 TCR beta sequences showed association with HLA alleles at 0.05 false discovery rate. The study dropped some indistinguishable V segments, TRBV6-2 and TRBV6-3 among them. The authors later found HLA-associated TCR beta chains more clonally expanded than equally common others.

The J segment lost 4 bases and the V segment lost 1 base, leaving 10 bases of the junction unmatched. This CDR3 region has 16 residues. CDR1 and CDR2 from the germline V gene are MNHEY and SMNVEV (reference sequence). PCR primers comprised 60 Vbeta and 13 Jbeta primers. Clones were read by immunoSEQ multiplex PCR, and TCRdb kept only the in-frame ones, dropping some. This sample has around 170,000 clones; roughly 82% occur once, and the top ten carry about 2.6%. Concerning this clone: Its antigen is unknown.

The clonotype originates from a woman aged 50 to 60 in good health and CMV-seropositive. Material for sequencing was PBMCs. This rearrangement joins TRBV27 to TRBJ2-7; the match to TRBD2 covers 7 bases. CDR3 in DNA: TGTGCCAGCAGTTTATTGCCCGGGCTAGCGGTATACGAGCAGTACTTC. This gives the protein CASSLLPGLAVYEQYF.